Listed below are T cell receptor beta chains from one sample, sequenced in a study of cytomegalovirus exposure and HLA in healthy donors. TCRdb's copy holds only in-frame clones and misses some; the assay was immunoSEQ multiplex PCR. The sample holds roughly 140,000 clones, approximately 85% seen once. Specimen: PBMCs. The receptors here all came from a man aged 45 to 65 in good health and CMV-seropositive. The CDR3 runs from the conserved cysteine through the conserved F or W. The order of the fields is J gene, clone size, D gene, V gene, CDR3 protein, CDR3 DNA. A D gene is named only where the DNA matches it firmly. Not every row has a clone size; where given, it reads once, few, many or a size class.

j_gene: TRBJ1-1
abundance: .
d_gene: .
v_gene: TRBV5-1
CDR3aa: CASSFMLQDTEAFF
CDR3nt: TGCGCCAGCAGCTTCATGCTCCAGGACACTGAAGCTTTCTTT

j_gene: TRBJ2-3
abundance: .
d_gene: .
v_gene: TRBV27
CDR3aa: CASSPPLVATDTQYF
CDR3nt: TGTGCCAGCAGTCCGCCTCTAGTGGCCACAGATACGCAGTATTTT

j_gene: TRBJ1-4
abundance: .
d_gene: TRBD1
v_gene: TRBV10-1
CDR3aa: CASSLDRDDEKLFF
CDR3nt: TGCGCCAGCAGTTTGGACAGGGATGATGAAAAACTGTTTTTT

j_gene: TRBJ2-7
abundance: .
d_gene: TRBD1
v_gene: TRBV7-9
CDR3aa: CSSSPGGYEQYF
CDR3nt: TGTTCCAGCAGCCCAGGGGGCTACGAGCAGTACTTC

j_gene: TRBJ2-1
abundance: .
d_gene: .
v_gene: TRBV6-6
CDR3aa: CASSYYRDNEQFF
CDR3nt: TGTGCCAGCAGTTACTACAGGGACAATGAGCAGTTCTTC

j_gene: TRBJ2-3
abundance: .
d_gene: TRBD1
v_gene: TRBV29-1
CDR3aa: CSTGTGGAAQYF
CDR3nt: TGCAGCACCGGGACAGGGGGCGCCGCACAGTATTTT

j_gene: TRBJ1-6
abundance: .
d_gene: .
v_gene: TRBV7-9
CDR3aa: CASSSGAGTYNSPLHF
CDR3nt: TGTGCCAGCAGCTCAGGGGCGGGCACCTATAATTCACCCCTCCACTTT

j_gene: TRBJ1-6
abundance: .
d_gene: TRBD1
v_gene: TRBV6-5
CDR3aa: CASSYSGTANSPLHF
CDR3nt: TGTGCCAGCAGTTACTCTGGGACAGCCAATTCACCCCTCCACTTT

j_gene: TRBJ1-2
abundance: .
d_gene: TRBD1
v_gene: TRBV30
CDR3aa: CAWDPGQGNYGYTF
CDR3nt: TGTGCCTGGGACCCAGGACAGGGTAACTATGGCTACACCTTC

j_gene: TRBJ1-2
abundance: .
d_gene: .
v_gene: TRBV5-4
CDR3aa: CASSLRGGDGYTF
CDR3nt: TGTGCCAGCAGCTTAAGGGGGGGTGATGGCTACACCTTC

j_gene: TRBJ1-2
abundance: once
d_gene: .
v_gene: TRBV27
CDR3aa: CASSPDGTKNYGYTF
CDR3nt: TGTGCCAGCAGTCCGGACGGGACAAAAAACTATGGCTACACCTTC

j_gene: TRBJ2-7
abundance: once
d_gene: .
v_gene: TRBV7-8
CDR3aa: CASSLLRGYEQYF
CDR3nt: TGTGCCAGCAGCTTATTAAGGGGTTACGAGCAGTACTTC

j_gene: TRBJ1-3
abundance: .
d_gene: .
v_gene: TRBV6-1
CDR3aa: CASREYSISGNTIYF
CDR3nt: TGTGCCAGCAGAGAATACAGTATCTCTGGAAACACCATATATTTT

j_gene: TRBJ2-5
abundance: .
d_gene: .
v_gene: TRBV6-6
CDR3aa: CASSYGPRRQETQYF
CDR3nt: TGTGCCAGCAGTTACGGCCCCAGGCGACAAGAGACCCAGTACTTC

j_gene: TRBJ2-3
abundance: .
d_gene: TRBD2
v_gene: TRBV5-1
CDR3aa: CASSPAGDSTDTQYF
CDR3nt: TGCGCCAGCAGCCCCGCGGGAGATAGCACAGATACGCAGTATTTT

j_gene: TRBJ1-2
abundance: .
d_gene: .
v_gene: TRBV2
CDR3aa: CASSEGTGHGYTF
CDR3nt: TGTGCCAGCAGTGAGGGAACAGGGCATGGCTACACCTTC

j_gene: TRBJ2-1
abundance: .
d_gene: TRBD2
v_gene: TRBV5-6
CDR3aa: CASSLLGLAGNYNEQFF
CDR3nt: TGTGCCAGCAGCCTTCTTGGACTAGCGGGTAACTACAATGAGCAGTTCTTC

j_gene: TRBJ1-1
abundance: .
d_gene: .
v_gene: TRBV6-5
CDR3aa: CASSSAGTNTEAFF
CDR3nt: TGTGCCAGCAGTTCCGCCGGGACAAACACTGAAGCTTTCTTT

j_gene: TRBJ2-7
abundance: .
d_gene: TRBD2
v_gene: TRBV6-1
CDR3aa: CASSRLADGYEQYF
CDR3nt: TGTGCCAGCAGTAGGCTAGCGGACGGCTACGAGCAGTACTTC

j_gene: TRBJ2-1
abundance: .
d_gene: .
v_gene: TRBV20-1
CDR3aa: CSARAEVEQFF
CDR3nt: TGCAGTGCTAGGGCTGAGGTTGAGCAGTTCTTC

j_gene: TRBJ2-5
abundance: .
d_gene: TRBD1
v_gene: TRBV11-2
CDR3aa: CATSSGGETQYF
CDR3nt: TGTGCCACTTCATCAGGGGGAGAGACCCAGTACTTC

j_gene: TRBJ2-1
abundance: .
d_gene: TRBD1
v_gene: TRBV4-1
CDR3aa: CASSHEQGPYNEQFF
CDR3nt: TGCGCCAGCAGCCACGAACAGGGGCCCTACAATGAGCAGTTCTTC

j_gene: TRBJ2-7
abundance: .
d_gene: TRBD2
v_gene: TRBV19
CDR3aa: CASSIGLAGTAYEQYF
CDR3nt: TGTGCCAGTAGTATAGGCCTAGCGGGAACAGCCTACGAGCAGTACTTC

j_gene: TRBJ2-3
abundance: .
d_gene: .
v_gene: TRBV29-1
CDR3aa: CSVDNPTTDTQYF
CDR3nt: TGCAGCGTTGATAATCCTACCACAGATACGCAGTATTTT

j_gene: TRBJ2-7
abundance: once
d_gene: TRBD1
v_gene: TRBV7-6
CDR3aa: CASSLVPGQGTYEQYF
CDR3nt: TGTGCCAGCAGCTTAGTCCCAGGACAGGGTACCTACGAGCAGTACTTC

j_gene: TRBJ2-1
abundance: .
d_gene: .
v_gene: TRBV27
CDR3aa: CASSFIITSTYNEQFF
CDR3nt: TGTGCCAGCAGTTTTATTATAACCAGTACCTACAATGAGCAGTTCTTC

j_gene: TRBJ2-7
abundance: .
d_gene: .
v_gene: TRBV9
CDR3aa: CASSLVDSETYEQYF
CDR3nt: TGTGCCAGCAGCCTGGTGGACTCTGAAACCTACGAGCAGTACTTC

j_gene: TRBJ2-7
abundance: .
d_gene: .
v_gene: TRBV6-5
CDR3aa: CASSYASFYYEQYF
CDR3nt: TGTGCCAGCAGTTACGCCTCATTCTACTACGAGCAGTACTTC

j_gene: TRBJ2-4
abundance: .
d_gene: .
v_gene: TRBV6-6
CDR3aa: CASRPSGSDIQYF
CDR3nt: TGTGCCAGCAGGCCATCTGGCTCTGACATTCAGTACTTC

j_gene: TRBJ1-1
abundance: once
d_gene: .
v_gene: TRBV7-9
CDR3aa: CASSPLGHWTEAFF
CDR3nt: TGTGCCAGCAGCCCTCTCGGACATTGGACTGAAGCTTTCTTT

j_gene: TRBJ2-1
abundance: few
d_gene: TRBD2
v_gene: TRBV6-6
CDR3aa: CASTSTGTRRNEQFF
CDR3nt: TGTGCCAGCACCTCCACCGGGACTAGACGCAATGAGCAGTTCTTC

j_gene: TRBJ2-3
abundance: .
d_gene: TRBD2
v_gene: TRBV7-9
CDR3aa: CASSFVKRDADTQYF
CDR3nt: TGTGCCAGCAGCTTTGTGAAGCGGGATGCAGATACGCAGTATTTT

j_gene: TRBJ1-2
abundance: .
d_gene: .
v_gene: TRBV4-1
CDR3aa: CASRVGQGYNYGYTF
CDR3nt: TGCGCCAGCAGGGTTGGGCAGGGATATAACTATGGCTACACCTTC

j_gene: TRBJ2-7
abundance: .
d_gene: .
v_gene: TRBV5-1
CDR3aa: CASSPRQSSYEQYF
CDR3nt: TGCGCCAGCAGCCCTCGACAGAGCTCCTACGAGCAGTACTTC

j_gene: TRBJ2-7
abundance: .
d_gene: .
v_gene: TRBV11-2
CDR3aa: CASSLEMGSGTYEQYF
CDR3nt: TGCGCCAGCAGCTTAGAAATGGGTAGCGGAACCTACGAGCAGTACTTC

j_gene: TRBJ2-1
abundance: .
d_gene: TRBD2
v_gene: TRBV11-3
CDR3aa: CASSLAGRAENNEQFF
CDR3nt: TGTGCCAGCAGCTTAGCCGGGAGGGCCGAAAACAATGAGCAGTTCTTC

j_gene: TRBJ2-1
abundance: once
d_gene: TRBD2
v_gene: TRBV19
CDR3aa: CASSPDPQAGSSYNEQFF
CDR3nt: TGTGCCAGTAGTCCGGACCCTCAAGCGGGAAGCTCCTACAATGAGCAGTTCTTC

j_gene: TRBJ2-1
abundance: .
d_gene: TRBD2
v_gene: TRBV19
CDR3aa: CASSQRGGWVNEQFF
CDR3nt: TGTGCCAGTAGTCAGAGGGGAGGGTGGGTCAATGAGCAGTTCTTC

j_gene: TRBJ2-7
abundance: .
d_gene: .
v_gene: TRBV27
CDR3aa: CASSFDPGSYEQYF
CDR3nt: TGTGCCAGCAGTTTCGATCCGGGCTCCTACGAGCAGTACTTC

j_gene: TRBJ2-7
abundance: .
d_gene: .
v_gene: TRBV7-2
CDR3aa: CASSARGGPGYEQYF
CDR3nt: TGTGCCAGCAGCGCCCGCGGAGGGCCAGGCTACGAGCAGTACTTC

j_gene: TRBJ2-1
abundance: .
d_gene: TRBD2
v_gene: TRBV5-1
CDR3aa: CASSQVPAGGYNEQFF
CDR3nt: TGCGCCAGCAGCCAGGTCCCAGCGGGAGGGTACAATGAGCAGTTCTTC